These T cell receptor beta chains were read from a single sample in a study of Ad26.COV2.S vaccination and SARS-CoV-2 variants. Data came from immunoSEQ multiplex PCR; TCRdb stores just in-frame clones and leaves some out. The sample has about 350,000 clones; approximately 86% are singletons. Sample: peripheral blood, taken in a trial of Ad26.COV2.S vaccine versus placebo. All receptors derive from a person between 18 and 65 years old who received the Ad26.COV2.S COVID-19 vaccine or a placebo. Both conserved end residues are part of each CDR3. D genes are given only for firm matches. Expanded clones get a size class; other rows say once, few or many, or leave the size out.

>-|TRBV19|-|TRBJ1-5
TGTGCCAGTAGCGTCCAGGGGAGTAGCAATCAGCCCCAGCATTTT
CASSVQGSSNQPQHF
>-|TRBV4-2|-|TRBJ1-2
TGTGCCAGCAGCAACCCTTCTCGGGATGGCTACACCTTC
CASSNPSRDGYTF
>TRBD1|TRBV11-2|-|TRBJ2-5
TGTGCCAGCAGCAAGGGACAGCAAGAGACCCAGTACTTC
CASSKGQQETQYF
>TRBD2|TRBV28|once|TRBJ2-7
TGTGCCAGCAGAGGAGGACTAGCGAGCTACTACGAGCAGTACTTC
CASRGGLASYYEQYF
>-|TRBV11-2|-|TRBJ2-7
TGTGCCAGCACCCCCGGGTACGAGCAGTACTTC
CASTPGYEQYF
>-|TRBV5-1|-|TRBJ2-5
TGCGCCAGCAGCTTGGTTATGGAGGAGGGGGAGACCCAGTACTTC
CASSLVMEEGETQYF
>TRBD1|TRBV6-5|once|TRBJ1-2
TGTGCCAGCAGTCCCGGGACAGGGGGGGAAAGCTACACCTTC
CASSPGTGGESYTF
>TRBD1|TRBV7-9|-|TRBJ1-5
TGTGCCAGCAGCCTATCAGGACAGGGCAACAATCAGCCCCAGCATTTT
CASSLSGQGNNQPQHF
>-|TRBV6-2/TRBV6-3|once|TRBJ2-5
TGTGCCAGCAGTTACTTCACACAAGGGGTCGACGGACGGGAGACCCAGTACTTC
CASSYFTQGVDGRETQYF
>-|TRBV6-5|-|TRBJ1-1
TGTGCCAGCAGCCCCCAGGTGGGTGGCACTGAAGCTTTCTTT
CASSPQVGGTEAFF